These 23 T cell receptor beta chains were all obtained from the same sample, sequenced in a study of shared clonotypes between healthy human individuals. Only in-frame clones appear in the TCRdb table, and some are missing; sequencing was by immunoSEQ multiplex PCR. There are roughly 1,100,000 clones in the sample; about 77% occur only once, and approximately 1.5% lies in the top ten. The sample was memory CD4+ T cells sorted from blood. Regarding subset: CD45RA-negative fraction. All receptors come from a young man in good health.

CDR3 DNA sequence: TGTGCCAGCAGTTTATGGGGGGCCTCCTACAATGAGCAGTTCTTC. Protein sequence: CASSLWGASYNEQFF. The chain employs TRBV27 and TRBJ2-1; either TRBD1 or TRBD2 may supply D (6 bases each). Germline V gene lookup returns CDR1 MNHEY and CDR2 SMNVEV (reference sequence). V gave up 1 base and J gave up 0 bases, with 7 bases separating them. This CDR3 contains 15 residues.

The CDR3, as DNA: TGTGCCAGCAGTGGAGACAGGGTGAACACTGAAGCTTTCTTT. This translates into CASSGDRVNTEAFF. V usage is TRBV6-1 and J usage is TRBJ1-1; 7 nucleotides align to TRBD1. CDR1 MNHNS and CDR2 SASEGT come from the germline V gene. This CDR3 is 14 amino acids long. Unmatched junction bases numbered 2, after V lost 4 bases and J lost 0 bases.

The chain couples TRBV11-2 to TRBJ2-1, with 8 positions matching TRBD2. The trim removed 1 base at V and 10 bases at J, leaving 15 bases unmatched. The germline V gene encodes CDR1 SGHAT and CDR2 FQNNGV. This CDR3 has 17 residues. The CDR3 loop is CASSLVGGGSLAEEQFF. Written as DNA, the CDR3 is TGTGCCAGCAGCTTAGTTGGCGGGGGGTCTCTCGCGGAAGAGCAGTTCTTC.

The V call is TRBV6-5, the J call TRBJ1-3, with D uncertain. Trimming shortened V by 5 bases and J by 7 bases, and 12 bases separated the two germline ends. The CDR3 runs 13 residues. The germline gives CDR1 MNHEY, CDR2 SVGAGI. CDR3 amino acids: CASSPGHGNTIYF. In DNA, the CDR3 is TGTGCCAGCAGTCCGGGCCATGGGAACACCATATATTTT.

On this clone: Given a much more abundant clone one base away, this may be a read error. Other DNA sequences in the same sample also yield this CDR3. The chain has TRBV2 and TRBJ1-4, with D hard to call. Trimming shortened V by 9 bases and J by 7 bases, and 15 bases separated the two germline ends. CDR1 and CDR2 (germline): SNHLY, FYNNEI. The CDR3 has 13 amino acids. CDR3 bases: TGTGCCAGTACAAGGGCCTTCGGTGAAAAACTGTTTTTT. Amino acids: CASTRAFGEKLFF.

The V call is TRBV9, the J call TRBJ2-5, with 12 bases lining up with TRBD2. This CDR3 contains 19 residues. The V gene's germline CDR1 is SGDLS and CDR2 YYNGEE. The V gene end was trimmed by 0 bases and the J gene end by 1 base; junction bases not matched to a gene: 10. The CDR3 bases are TGTGCCAGCAGCGTAGGTGCTAGCGGGGGGGCAGTAATCCAAGAGACCCAGTACTTC. It yields the protein CASSVGASGGAVIQETQYF.

About this clone: Distinct nucleotide sequences in the sample also encode this CDR3. The chain uses TRBV5-1 and TRBJ2-5; maybe TRBD2 (5 bases). CDR3 size: 13 residues. The V gene's germline CDR1 is SGHRS and CDR2 YFSETQ. V dropped 0 bases and J dropped 2 bases, with 5 bases sitting between them. The CDR3 nucleotides are TGCGCCAGCAGCTTGGGACTACAAGAGACCCAGTACTTC. It encodes CASSLGLQETQYF.

The genes are TRBV4-3 and TRBJ2-5; D unclear. Germline-derived CDR1 and CDR2 are LGHNA and YSLEER. This CDR3 spans 14 amino acids. V lost 2 bases to trimming and J lost 2 bases, with 9 bases between them. The CDR3 sequence: CASSQLVFQETQYF. The CDR3 DNA follows: TGCGCCAGCAGCCAATTAGTGTTTCAAGAGACCCAGTACTTC.

This rearrangement joins TRBV28 to TRBJ2-3; TRBD1 or TRBD2 may be the D gene (5 bases each). Trimming pared 3 bases from V and 1 base from J, leaving 8 bases between. The germline V gene has CDR1 MDHEN and CDR2 SYDVKM. There are 14 residues in the CDR3. CDR3 nucleotides: TGTGCCAGCAGTTTGTCGGGGCGCACAGATACGCAGTATTTT. Translation: CASSLSGRTDTQYF.

This clone was recorded many times. CDR3 in amino acids: CASSLGGTAAYEQYF. As DNA, the CDR3 is TGTGCCAGCAGCTTAGGGGGGACCGCCGCCTACGAGCAGTACTTC. The J gene is TRBJ2-7, the V gene TRBV7-2; either TRBD1 or TRBD2 may supply D (5 bases each). This CDR3 spans 15 amino acids. V was cut by 1 base and J by 2 bases, with 12 bases left in between. Germline CDR1 is SGHTA and CDR2 is FQGNSA.

The V call is TRBV6-1, the J call TRBJ1-4, with D tentatively TRBD1 (5 bases). V lost 2 bases and J lost 2, with 9 bases in between. Germline V CDR1 and CDR2: MNHNS, SASEGT. CDR3 size: 15 residues. CDR3 residues: CASSELRVTNEKLFF. As DNA, the CDR3 is TGTGCCAGCAGTGAACTCAGGGTGACTAATGAAAAACTGTTTTTT.

This clone came up a few times. This chain connects TRBV2 to TRBJ2-3, with 11 bases matching TRBD2. V shed 6 bases, J shed 7 bases, and the junction held 6 bases outside the gene matches. The CDR3 has 14 amino acids. Germline CDR1 is SNHLY and CDR2 is FYNNEI. As DNA, the CDR3 is TGTGCCAGCAGACTAGCGGGAGTTAGAAATACGCAGTATTTT. Translating it yields CASRLAGVRNTQYF.

In this sample, this clone turned up many times. The sample contains more than one DNA sequence encoding this CDR3. The gene calls are TRBV6-1 and TRBJ1-2, with unresolved D. Germline V gives CDR1 MNHNS, CDR2 SASEGT. Trimming left V 4 bases short and J 4 bases short, with 4 bases between. This CDR3 comprises 11 residues. The CDR3 DNA is TGTGCCAGCAGTGCTGGCTATGGCTACACCTTC. Amino acid sequence: CASSAGYGYTF.

This chain connects TRBV2 to TRBJ1-1; D remains ambiguous. Deletions cut 5 bases from V and 7 bases from J, with 11 bases between. This CDR3 is built from 12 residues. CDR1 is SNHLY, CDR2 FYNNEI, per germline. This CDR3 reads CASSPVGVEAFF. CDR3 bases: TGTGCCAGCAGTCCAGTCGGGGTTGAAGCTTTCTTT. Drawing the rest from reference TRBV2 and TRBJ1-1, the complete variable domain is EPEVTQTPSHQVTQMGQEVILRCVPISNHLYFYWYRQILGQKVEFLVSFYNNEISEKSEIFDDQFSVERPDGSNFTLKIRSTKLEDSAMYFCASSPVGVEAFFGQGTRLTVV.

This clone was seen more than once but under ten times. This chain joins TRBV29-1 and TRBJ1-5; D is possibly TRBD1 (5 bases). The germline V and J ends were trimmed by 3 bases and 2 bases, with 8 bases remaining between them. Germline V gene lookup returns CDR1 SQVTM and CDR2 ANQGSEA. The CDR3 consists of 13 residues. The CDR3 nucleotides read TGCAGCGTTGACACGGGACGCAATCAGCCCCAGCATTTT. Translated, it gives CSVDTGRNQPQHF.

This clone was counted between two and nine times. This chain uses TRBV5-6 with TRBJ2-5, with 9 bases fitting TRBD1. The junction had 8 bases not matched to a gene; V was cut back by 3 bases and J by 5 bases. CDR1 SGHDT and CDR2 YYEEEE come from the germline V gene. The CDR3 sequence is 15 residues long. Written as DNA, the CDR3 is TGTGCCAGCAGCTCCAAAGGACAGGGGTCGGAGACCCAGTACTTC. Its protein product is CASSSKGQGSETQYF.

J is TRBJ2-7 and V is TRBV7-9; no firm D call. Germline V CDR1 and CDR2: SEHNR, FQNEAQ (reference sequence). The length of the CDR3 is 13 residues. Trimming pared 1 base from V and 3 bases from J, leaving 7 bases between. The CDR3 sequence is CASSLGPFYEQYF. The CDR3 DNA reads as TGTGCCAGCAGCTTAGGCCCTTTCTACGAGCAGTACTTC.

The chain couples TRBV10-2 to TRBJ2-7; 8 positions agree with TRBD1. Germline V gene sequence: CDR1 WSHSY, CDR2 SAAADI. J gave up 3 bases and V 7 bases, and 5 bases lay outside the gene matches. There are 13 residues in the CDR3. The CDR3 DNA follows: TGCGCCAGCACCTCAGGGGGCAGCTACGAGCAGTACTTC. Residues: CASTSGGSYEQYF.

The chain recombines TRBV18 with TRBJ2-3; D is possibly TRBD1 (5 bases). Germline lookup yields CDR1 KGHSH and CDR2 LQKENI. V was cut by 1 base and J by 0 bases, with 14 bases left in between. CDR3 length: 17 residues. CDR3: CASSPRPRGESTDTQYF. CDR3 DNA sequence: TGTGCCAGCTCACCACGTCCAAGGGGCGAGAGCACAGATACGCAGTATTTT.

CDR3 in amino acids: CASSIRTGGDYGYTF. The DNA of the CDR3 is TGTGCCAGCAGTATAAGGACAGGAGGCGACTATGGCTACACCTTC. The chain couples TRBV7-9 to TRBJ1-2; 7 nucleotides match TRBD1. Trimming removed 6 bases from V and 3 bases from J; junction bases left unmatched: 10. CDR3 size: 15 residues. Looked up from germline, CDR1 is SEHNR and CDR2 is FQNEAQ (reference sequence).

V is TRBV18 and J is TRBJ2-3; D unclear. V was shortened by 8 bases and J by 4 bases, with 10 bases between the two germline ends. Germline V gene data show CDR1 as KGHSH and CDR2 as LQKENI. The CDR3 totals 12 residues. Here the CDR3 reads CASNLESDTQYF. Here the CDR3 DNA reads TGTGCCAGCAACTTAGAGTCAGATACGCAGTATTTT.

CDR3 sequence reads: CASDRAYEQYF. DNA of the CDR3: TGTGCCTCGGACAGGGCCTACGAGCAGTACTTC. V and J are TRBV30 and TRBJ2-7; TRBD1 agrees at 8 bases. Germline V gene sequence: CDR1 GTSNPN, CDR2 SVGIG (reference sequence). The V gene end was trimmed by 7 bases and the J gene end by 2 bases; junction bases not matched to a gene: 1. This CDR3 region has 11 residues.

The rearrangement uses TRBV2 and TRBJ1-6; no reliable D call. This CDR3 has 14 residues. V was shortened by 4 bases and J by 5 bases, with 9 bases between the two germline ends. The germline CDR1 and CDR2 sequences are SNHLY and FYNNEI. The chain's CDR3 is CASSVPVDNSPLHF. CDR3 in DNA: TGTGCCAGCAGTGTGCCAGTGGATAATTCACCCCTCCACTTT.